These 8 T cell receptor beta chains were sequenced from one sample in a study of response to subunit inactivated influenza vaccine. TCRdb passed the RT-PCR reads through MiXCR, listing each CDR3 protein once. The data contain roughly 570,000 distinct CDR3 sequences, under 15% of them singletons. Material: PBMCs from blood, obtained 40 to 50 days after vaccination. The receptors derive from a man aged 50-60 years who received an inactivated influenza vaccine.

This chain links TRBV20-1 with TRBJ2-7; D could derive from TRBD1 or TRBD2 (5 bases each). Germline assignment: CDR1 DFQATT and CDR2 SNEGSKA (reference sequence). CDR3 size: 12 residues. V lost 2 bases and J lost 4, with 9 bases in between. The CDR3 is CSARRDRYEQYF. The CDR3 DNA follows: TGCAGTGCTAGACGGGACCGATACGAGCAGTACTTC.

V gene TRBV6-5 combines with J gene TRBJ2-7, with TRBD1 matching over 7 bases. The CDR3 sequence is 15 residues long. Germline trimming cut 4 bases from V and 3 bases from J; bases unmatched to any gene: 9. From germline, CDR1 is MNHEY and CDR2 SVGAGI. The CDR3 is CASSSQTGPLYEQYF. CDR3 in DNA: TGTGCCAGCAGTTCCCAGACAGGGCCCCTCTACGAGCAGTACTTC.

The chain couples TRBV6-2 or TRBV6-3 to TRBJ2-1; 7 bases are shared with TRBD1. This CDR3 has 15 amino acids. The germline V gene has CDR1 MNHEY and CDR2 SVGEGT. J gave up 2 bases and V 4 bases, and 5 bases lay outside the gene matches. The CDR3 DNA reads as TGTGCCAGCAGTTGGAGACAGGGACCCTACAATGAGCAGTTCTTC. Translated: CASSWRQGPYNEQFF.

This clonotype was observed a handful of times. The chain links TRBV10-2 to TRBJ2-7, with D perhaps matching TRBD2 (5 bases). Trimming removed 7 bases at V and 2 bases at J, with 12 bases between. Germline CDR1 reads WSHSY; CDR2 reads SAAADI. CDR3 length: 13 residues. CDR3 sequence: CASMRVAPYEQYF. Written as DNA, the CDR3 is TGCGCCAGCATGAGGGTAGCCCCCTACGAGCAGTACTTC.

The chain couples TRBV7-2 to TRBJ2-3, with a tentative D call TRBD2 (6 bases). The germline V gene encodes CDR1 SGHTA and CDR2 FQGNSA. This CDR3 is built from 17 residues. V gave up 0 bases and J gave up 2 bases, with 15 bases separating them. CDR3 residues: CASSLAGTSPSTDTQYF. The CDR3 DNA reads as TGTGCCAGCAGCTTAGCGGGGACTTCTCCGTCCACAGATACGCAGTATTTT.

The rearrangement uses TRBV29-1 and TRBJ1-1; possibly TRBD1 for D (6 bases). The germline V gene encodes CDR1 SQVTM and CDR2 ANQGSEA. CDR3 length equals 13 residues. Trimming shortened V by 5 bases and J by 5 bases, and 15 bases separated the two germline ends. The CDR3 coding sequence is TGCAGCGTTCAGGGGCAAAAAAAGACTGAAGCTTTCTTT. This translates into CSVQGQKKTEAFF.

This sequence joins TRBV11-3 and TRBJ2-1, with TRBD2 matching 8 bases. This CDR3 has 15 residues. Germline V gene data show CDR1 as SGHNT and CDR2 as YENEEA. The trim removed 6 bases at V and 7 bases at J, leaving 11 bases unmatched. In DNA, the CDR3 is TGTGCCAGCAGTAAGGGACTAGGATCCGGGAATGAGCAGTTCTTC. This sequence encodes CASSKGLGSGNEQFF.

The rearrangement links TRBV12-3 or TRBV12-4 to TRBJ1-2; 8 bases match TRBD1. The CDR3 is 14 amino acids. The V and J ends lost 6 bases and 8 bases, in that order; junction bases with no gene match: 11. CDR3 loop: CASSGQGWGDGYTF. CDR3 DNA: TGTGCCAGCAGCGGACAGGGATGGGGCGACGGCTACACCTTC.